Reported below is one T cell receptor beta chain. No antigen is known for it. Base qualities are missing; no much larger clone stands one base away. The trim is 6 bases for V and 4 bases for J, with a gap of 10 bases between the germline ends. In the germline V gene, CDR1 corresponds to ENHRY and CDR2 to SYGVKD. The CDR3 spans 13 residues, from the cysteine through the phenylalanine. Kept here is only the CDR3 DNA, which spans 39 bases and is read in frame from base 1. The data originate from a study of T cell repertoires in cytomegalovirus infection (dated by TCRdb to the late 2010s). Turning to the overall study: Because public TCR beta signatures pointed to carriage of CMV infection together with the matching HLA type, the HLA type of each donor mattered for the analysis. Summary of the overall study and its limitations: The ex vivo response was dominated by HLA-C-restricted CMV-specific TCR beta clonotypes, and the single most frequent clonotype in two of eight donors was supplied by these HLA-C-restricted clonotypes. In both this cohort and an independent cohort of some 370 donors, the cumulative frequency of public TCR beta family members distinguished carriers of CMV infection plus the relevant HLA type.

The sequencing machine was an Illumina HiSeq 1500. TCRdb reanalyzed the raw reads on its own, using fastp at Q25 for trimming and MiXCR for clone calling, and kept in-frame beta chains. Here each entry gathers all rows of one CDR3 protein and keeps the most common genes and DNA. The table for this sample lists 35,000 to 55,000 distinct CDR3 sequences; roughly 20% of them were counted only once. The top ten hold about a fifth of the sample. This chain is built from TRBV10-3 and TRBJ1-5, and the D gene may be TRBD1, 6 bases matching. The clonotype was recovered from a human donor in good health (CMV status not recorded). Some clones in this sample may be carry-over from other donors' samples. The sequenced sample was PBMCs, sequenced either directly or after in vitro stimulation (not recorded which). CDR3 reads: CAIRGAENQPQHF. The nucleotide sequence is given as TGTGCCATCAGGGGGGCCGAAAATCAGCCCCAGCATTTT.